Presented here are 16 T cell receptor beta chains from one specimen sequenced in a study of T-cell memory formation after mild COVID-19. TCRdb analysed the 5' RACE reads with MiXCR anew, one entry per CDR3 protein. This sample has under 110,000 distinct CDR3 sequences; more than 15% occur once, and the top ten carry around 28%. The sample comprised PBMCs or a T cell subset sorted from them (not recorded which). Every receptor here comes from an adult woman who had mild COVID-19 (a few samples of this study predate the infection). Cell type and time point are not known.

The chain links TRBV4-1 to TRBJ1-1; D is unresolved. This CDR3 has 15 amino acids. Germline loops: CDR1 MGHRA, CDR2 YSYEKL. The V end lost 1 base, the J end lost 3 bases, and 12 bases lay between the germline ends. CDR3 sequence (DNA): TGCGCCAGCAGCCAAGGGCCGAGGTCGGACACTGAAGCTTTCTTT. It translates to CASSQGPRSDTEAFF.

Ten or more counts support this clonotype. The chain links TRBV11-2 to TRBJ2-2; D is undetermined. Per germline, CDR1 SGHAT and CDR2 FQNNGV. The CDR3 is 13 amino acids. Trimming cost V 5 bases and J 5 bases, with 9 bases left between them. CDR3 region: CASSVDGTGELFF. CDR3 in DNA: TGTGCCAGCAGCGTGGACGGAACCGGGGAGCTGTTTTTT. The entire variable domain, with the rest obtained from reference TRBV11-2 and TRBJ2-2, is as follows: EAGVAQSPRYKIIEKRQSVAFWCNPISGHATLYWYQQILGQGPKLLIQFQNNGVVDDSQLPKDRFSAERLKGVDSTLKIQPAKLEDSAVYLCASSVDGTGELFFGEGSRLTVL.

The chain combines TRBV7-9 with TRBJ2-5; 7 nucleotides agree with TRBD1. There are 22 residues in the CDR3. The germline V gene encodes CDR1 SEHNR and CDR2 FQNEAQ (reference sequence). V lost 2 bases, J lost 3 bases, and 27 bases stayed unmatched. For the CDR3, the DNA is TGTGCCAGCAGCTTATGGGCCCTCTTTTATGAGGGTCACCGGGACAGAGAAGAGACCCAGTACTTC. Translating gives CASSLWALFYEGHRDREETQYF. Combining the CDR3 with reference TRBV7-9 and TRBJ2-5 gives the whole variable domain DTGVSQNPRHKITKRGQNVTFRCDPISEHNRLYWYRQTLGQGPEFLTYFQNEAQLEKSRLLSDRFSAERPKGSFSTLEIQRTEQGDSAMYLCASSLWALFYEGHRDREETQYFGPGTRLLVL.

The V call is TRBV3-1, the J call TRBJ1-6; D unclear. The germline V and J ends were trimmed by 0 bases and 5 bases, with 8 bases remaining between them. This CDR3 spans 15 amino acids. In germline, CDR1 is LGHDT, CDR2 YNNKEL (reference sequence). CDR3 coding DNA: TGTGCCAGCAGCCAAGACACCAGCGATAATTCACCCCTCCACTTT. This gives the protein CASSQDTSDNSPLHF. Supplemented by reference TRBV3-1 and TRBJ1-6, the full variable domain reads DTAVSQTPKYLVTQMGNDKSIKCEQNLGHDTMYWYKQDSKKFLKIMFSYNNKELIINETVPNRFSPKSPDKAHLNLHINSLELGDSAVYFCASSQDTSDNSPLHFGNGTRLTVT.

The rearrangement uses TRBV27 and TRBJ2-1; D might be TRBD2 (7 bases). The V gene's germline CDR1 is MNHEY and CDR2 SMNVEV (reference sequence). The CDR3 runs to 15 residues. Trimming removed 0 bases from V and 8 bases from J, with 14 bases in between. CDR3 sequence: CASSLSGGALYEQFF. CDR3 in DNA: TGTGCCAGCAGTTTATCGGGGGGGGCCCTATATGAGCAGTTCTTC.

The chain joins TRBV7-9 to TRBJ2-5, with no clear D. The germline V and J ends were trimmed by 2 bases and 3 bases, with 7 bases remaining between them. Germline lookup yields CDR1 SEHNR and CDR2 FQNEAQ (reference sequence). This CDR3 region has 13 residues. The CDR3 loop reads CASSLSTKETQYF. The CDR3 DNA follows: TGTGCCAGCAGCTTATCAACGAAAGAGACCCAGTACTTC.

This clonotype was detected only a few times. The gene calls are TRBV7-9 and TRBJ1-4; D call uncertain. V dropped 5 bases and J dropped 5 bases, with 6 bases sitting between them. Germline V gene sequence: CDR1 SEHNR, CDR2 FQNEAQ (reference sequence). The CDR3 runs 12 residues. The chain's CDR3 is CASSPENEKLFF. In DNA form, the CDR3 reads TGTGCCAGCAGCCCGGAGAATGAAAAACTGTTTTTT.

The rearrangement uses TRBV5-1 and TRBJ2-7; D call uncertain. The germline CDR1 and CDR2 sequences are SGHRS and YFSETQ. Deletions cut 5 bases from V and 2 bases from J, with 11 bases between. This CDR3 has 13 amino acids. For the CDR3, the DNA is TGCGCCAGCAGGCTCGGGTCGGCCTACGAGCAGTACTTC. Its protein product is CASRLGSAYEQYF.

The J gene is TRBJ2-1, the V gene TRBV5-1; 9 nucleotides align to TRBD1. Germline V gene sequence: CDR1 SGHRS, CDR2 YFSETQ. The length of the CDR3 is 16 residues. The V segment lost 4 bases and the J segment 3 bases; nucleotides outside the gene matches: 8. CDR3 region: CASSGGTGYLYNEQFF. The CDR3 region has the DNA TGCGCCAGCAGCGGCGGGACAGGGTATCTCTACAATGAGCAGTTCTTC.

V is TRBV2 and J is TRBJ2-1; the D is unclear. V lost 3 bases to trimming and J lost 0 bases, with 12 bases between them. This CDR3 comprises 16 residues. Germline lookup yields CDR1 SNHLY and CDR2 FYNNEI. The chain's CDR3 is CASSDPPANSYNEQFF. In nucleotides, the CDR3 is TGTGCCAGCAGTGACCCCCCAGCGAACTCCTACAATGAGCAGTTCTTC.

The chain is built from TRBV29-1 and TRBJ1-1; no clear D. Germline CDR1 and CDR2: SQVTM and ANQGSEA. The CDR3 length is 13 residues. V lost 7 bases and J 5 bases, leaving 17 bases between the germline ends. The CDR3 protein is CSALGSTATEAFF. The CDR3 nucleotides are TGCAGCGCCCTAGGGTCGACGGCTACTGAAGCTTTCTTT.

This clonotype appeared a few times. V usage is TRBV6-5 and J usage is TRBJ1-5; D is perhaps TRBD1 (6 bases). The ends were cut back, 6 bases at V and 6 bases at J, with 15 bases in the middle. Germline CDR1 and CDR2: MNHEY and SVGAGI. CDR3 length: 14 amino acids. In nucleotides, the CDR3 is TGTGCCAGCAGCAGCCGCAGGGGTACTCAGCCCCAGCATTTT. Protein product: CASSSRRGTQPQHF.

This clonotype was seen a handful of times. In nucleotides, the CDR3 is TGTGCCAGCTTTCCAGGGGATTCGAACACTGAAGCTTTCTTT. This codes for CASFPGDSNTEAFF. The V and J genes are TRBV6-4 and TRBJ1-1; possibly TRBD1 for D (6 bases). The CDR3 sequence is 14 residues long. CDR1 and CDR2 (germline): MRHNA, SNTAGT. Trimming pared 8 bases from V and 1 base from J, leaving 14 bases between.

This clonotype was seen many times. The chain is built from TRBV9 and TRBJ2-7; 7 bases map to TRBD2. This CDR3 region has 14 residues. The V gene end was trimmed by 3 bases and the J gene end by 2 bases; junction bases not matched to a gene: 5. Germline V gene data show CDR1 as SGDLS and CDR2 as YYNGEE. This CDR3 is CASSAGTTPYEQYF. The CDR3 DNA follows: TGTGCCAGCAGCGCCGGGACTACCCCCTACGAGCAGTACTTC.

This clonotype showed up just a few times. This sequence joins TRBV6-4 and TRBJ2-1, with TRBD2 matching over 11 bases. The CDR3 loop spans 15 amino acids. Germline V CDR1 and CDR2: MRHNA, SNTAGT. Trimming at V came to 5 bases and at J to 7 bases, leaving 7 bases not matched to a gene. The CDR3 loop is CASSPLAGGTNEQFF. DNA of the CDR3: TGTGCCAGCAGTCCTCTAGCGGGGGGAACGAATGAGCAGTTCTTC.

Here the CDR3 reads CASSRGQGIETQYF. The CDR3 region has the DNA TGTGCCAGCAGCCGGGGACAGGGCATAGAGACCCAGTACTTC. This chain joins TRBV11-3 and TRBJ2-5, with 9 bases lining up with TRBD1. This CDR3 has 14 residues. V was clipped by 5 bases and J by 4 bases; unmatched bases: 5. Germline CDR1 SGHNT, CDR2 YENEEA.